Included here is one T cell receptor (beta chain) sequence, with context. This specimen belongs to a study of shared clonotypes between healthy human individuals. Germline V gene lookup returns CDR1 SGHDT and CDR2 YYEEEE. This CDR3 is 15 amino acids long. V shed 0 bases, J shed 3 bases, and the junction held 4 bases outside the gene matches. Generated by immunoSEQ multiplex PCR, the TCRdb table keeps only in-frame clones and is missing some. Found here are about 1.1 million clones, about four fifths of them singletons; the top ten hold under 0.6%. Sequenced: memory CD4+ T cells from PBMCs. Subset indicated: CD45RA-negative fraction. The origin of this receptor is a man between 18 and 29 years old in good health. Some clones in this sample may be carry-over from other donors' samples. The chain recombines TRBV5-6 with TRBJ1-2; 8 bases map to TRBD1. The CDR3 bases are TGTGCCAGCAGCTTGGTGGACAGGGAGCACTATGGCTACACCTTC. Its translation: CASSLVDREHYGYTF.